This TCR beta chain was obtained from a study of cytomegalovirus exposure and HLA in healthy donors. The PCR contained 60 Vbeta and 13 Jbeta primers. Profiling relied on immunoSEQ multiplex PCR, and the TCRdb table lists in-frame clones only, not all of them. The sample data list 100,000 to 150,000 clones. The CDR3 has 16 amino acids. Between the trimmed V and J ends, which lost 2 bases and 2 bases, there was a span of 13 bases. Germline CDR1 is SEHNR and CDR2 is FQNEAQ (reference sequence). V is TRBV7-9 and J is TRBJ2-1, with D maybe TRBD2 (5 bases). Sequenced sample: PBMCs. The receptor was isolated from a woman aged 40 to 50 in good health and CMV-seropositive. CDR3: CASSLSSGVTYNEQFF. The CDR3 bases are TGTGCCAGCAGCTTATCCTCCGGGGTAACCTACAATGAGCAGTTCTTC.